Included here is one T cell receptor beta chain sequence, with context. No antigen is known for it. The sample belongs to a study of cytomegalovirus exposure and HLA in healthy donors. Study in general: Genotyping showed about 80% of almost 400 donors falling in the Caucasian-associated ancestry cluster. Overall study findings and caveats: A prior analysis recorded that most TCR beta V segments were productive about 87% or about 30% of the time. A later analysis showed that HLA-associated TCR beta chains had undergone more clonal expansion than equally common others.

All the people who gave samples were healthy bone marrow donors. It was with 60 Vbeta and 13 Jbeta primers that the PCR ran. Sequencing used immunoSEQ multiplex PCR; TCRdb keeps in-frame clones, though not all of them. Its clone listing holds around 44,000 clones. Sequenced sample: PBMCs. This clonotype originated in a male donor in good health and CMV-seropositive.

CDR3 sequence reads: CASSQEGRRGNEQYF. The CDR3 DNA reads as TGCGCCAGCAGCCAAGAAGGTCGGAGGGGTAACGAGCAGTACTTC. This chain uses TRBV4-1 with TRBJ2-7, with D perhaps TRBD2 (6 bases). The CDR3 length is 15 residues. CDR1 is MGHRA and CDR2 is YSYEKL in the germline V gene. V was pared by 0 bases and J by 5 bases, with 14 bases between.